The entry below describes one T cell receptor beta chain. Produced via immunoSEQ multiplex PCR; TCRdb's table is partial and in-frame only. The profile covers under 95,000 clones, with roughly 94% appearing a single time and about 0.26% taken by the ten largest. The data were taken from a study of technical replicates of blood from a handful of donors. CDR1 and CDR2 (germline): SQVTM, ANQGSEA. Unmatched junction bases numbered 4, after V lost 3 bases and J lost 7 bases. This CDR3 is built from 13 residues. The chain carries TRBV29-1 and TRBJ1-4; TRBD1 aligns across 8 bases. The sequencing input was T cells isolated from PBMCs. This receptor was obtained from a human donor in good health. Written as DNA, the CDR3 is TGCAGCGTTGAGGGGGGACAGGCTGAAAAACTGTTTTTT. This codes for CSVEGGQAEKLFF.